This passage covers 2 T cell receptor beta chains from one sample sequenced in a study of technical replicates of blood from a few donors. Produced via immunoSEQ multiplex PCR; TCRdb's table is partial and in-frame only. The table lists about 63,000 clones, approximately 86% of them singletons, with around 5% in the top ten. The sample comprised PBMCs. Source of these receptors: a human donor in good health. Some clones in this sample may be carry-over from other donors' samples.

The chain joins TRBV14 to TRBJ2-2; TRBD2 aligns across 7 bases. Germline-derived CDR1 and CDR2 are SGHDN and FVKESK. The V gene end was trimmed by 4 bases and the J gene end by 0 bases; junction bases not matched to a gene: 2. The CDR3 extends over 15 amino acids. The CDR3 loop is CASSRGGANTGELFF. CDR3 nucleotide sequence: TGTGCCAGCAGCCGGGGGGGGGCGAACACCGGGGAGCTGTTTTTT.

The V gene is TRBV18, the J gene TRBJ1-3; the D gene is possibly TRBD1 (5 bases). Trimming shortened V by 4 bases and J by 0 bases, and 25 bases separated the two germline ends. Per germline, CDR1 KGHSH and CDR2 LQKENI. The CDR3 extends over 20 amino acids. CDR3 loop: CASSLYPPAAGPSSGNTIYF. The CDR3 DNA reads TGTGCCAGCTCACTGTATCCTCCTGCGGCAGGGCCGAGCTCTGGAAACACCATATATTTT. The full variable domain, with the rest looked up from reference TRBV18 and TRBJ1-3, is NAGVMQNPRHLVRRRGQEARLRCSPMKGHSHVYWYRQLPEEGLKFMVYLQKENIIDESGMPKERFSAEFPKEGPSILRIQQVVRGDSAAYFCASSLYPPAAGPSSGNTIYFGEGSWLTVV.